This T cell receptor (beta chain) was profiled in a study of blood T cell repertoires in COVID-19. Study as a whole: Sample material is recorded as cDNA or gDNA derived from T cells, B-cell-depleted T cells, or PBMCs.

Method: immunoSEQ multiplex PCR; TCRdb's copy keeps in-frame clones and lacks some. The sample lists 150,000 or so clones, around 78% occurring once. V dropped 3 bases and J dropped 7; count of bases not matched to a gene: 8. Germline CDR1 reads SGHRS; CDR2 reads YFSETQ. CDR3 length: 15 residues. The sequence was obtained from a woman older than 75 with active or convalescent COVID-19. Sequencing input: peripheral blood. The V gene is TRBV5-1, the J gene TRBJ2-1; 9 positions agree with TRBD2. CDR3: CASSSSGTSSNEQFF. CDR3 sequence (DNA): TGCGCCAGCAGCTCCTCCGGGACTAGCTCAAATGAGCAGTTCTTC.